This T cell receptor (beta chain) was sequenced for a study of monozygotic twins with cystic fibrosis. Findings and caveats of the study: Co-twins had the most similar V usage for 13 of 16 pairs, J for 8. Shared CDR3 numbers were not associated with age, concordance or severity. Unrelated CF individuals shared fewer identical clonotypes than monozygotic CF twins. Clonality was generally low (median around 0.009), higher in the most severe patients.

This CDR3 is built from 13 residues. V was clipped by 4 bases and J by 6 bases, with 12 bases between them. The germline gives CDR1 MNHEY, CDR2 SVGAGI. Worth noting for this clone: Its antigen is unknown.

Only in-frame clones appear in the TCRdb table, and some are missing; sequencing was by immunoSEQ multiplex PCR. The sample contains about 17,000 clones, about 96% of which appear only once. The V call is TRBV6-5, the J call TRBJ1-1; D is unclear. This clonotype was sampled from a girl aged 2-10 years with cystic fibrosis. The specimen sequenced was blood. The CDR3 region is CASSSRHGAEAFF. CDR3 nucleotide sequence: TGTGCCAGCAGTTCCCGGCACGGAGCTGAAGCTTTCTTT.